The 3 T cell receptor beta chains presented below share a single source sample, sequenced in a study of T cell responses to AZD1222 COVID-19 vaccine. Assay used: immunoSEQ multiplex PCR; TCRdb lists only in-frame clones, some missing. The sample has 95,000 or so clones; over 75% are singletons. Specimen: peripheral blood, collected on day 0 of AZD1222 vaccination. These receptors all come from an adult in good health.

The rearrangement uses TRBV9 and TRBJ1-2; 7 nucleotides align to TRBD1. CDR1 SGDLS and CDR2 YYNGEE come from the germline V gene. Germline trimming cut 4 bases from V and 3 bases from J; bases unmatched to any gene: 6. The CDR3 consists of 14 residues. The CDR3 is CASSPGDSYYGYTF. The CDR3 DNA reads as TGTGCCAGCAGCCCCGGGGACAGCTACTATGGCTACACCTTC.

This clone has ten or more counts. The chain couples TRBV11-2 to TRBJ1-5; D gene unclear. Germline assignment: CDR1 SGHAT and CDR2 FQNNGV. The CDR3 has 13 residues. Trimming shortened V by 5 bases and J by 1 base, and 6 bases separated the two germline ends. CDR3 sequence reads: CASSRWSNQPQHF. The CDR3 DNA sequence: TGTGCCAGCAGCCGATGGAGCAATCAGCCCCAGCATTTT.

The chain recombines TRBV6-5 with TRBJ1-5; no clear D. V was trimmed by 6 bases and J by 9 bases, leaving 18 bases between them. The V gene's germline CDR1 is MNHEY and CDR2 SVGAGI. The CDR3 runs to 14 residues. The CDR3 nucleotides read TGTGCCAGCAGACACAGACCCGGGGTGGGGCCCCAGCATTTT. Its translation is CASRHRPGVGPQHF.